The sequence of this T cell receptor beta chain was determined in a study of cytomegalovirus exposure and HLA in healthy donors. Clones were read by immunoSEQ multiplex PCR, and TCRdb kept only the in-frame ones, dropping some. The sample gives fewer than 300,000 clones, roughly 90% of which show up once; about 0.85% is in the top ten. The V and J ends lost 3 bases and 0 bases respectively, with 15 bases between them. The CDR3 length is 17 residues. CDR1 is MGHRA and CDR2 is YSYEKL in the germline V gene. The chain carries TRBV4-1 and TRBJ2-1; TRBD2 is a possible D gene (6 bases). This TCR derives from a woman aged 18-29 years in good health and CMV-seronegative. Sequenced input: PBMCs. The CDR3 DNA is TGCGCCAGCAGCCAGGCGGGGACTGCTAGCTCCTACAATGAGCAGTTCTTC. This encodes CASSQAGTASSYNEQFF.